A selection of T cell receptor beta chains follows, all from one sample in a study of blood T cells in healthy people across ages. MiXCR, applied by TCRdb to the 5' RACE reads, yields one record per CDR3 protein. The sample lists 550,000 to 750,000 distinct CDR3 sequences, over 20% occurring once. The sample was blood. The receptors come from a man aged 65 to 79 in good health. Both conserved end residues are part of each CDR3. Fields, in order: clone size, D gene, V gene, J gene, CDR3 DNA, CDR3 protein. D genes are given only for firm matches. Not all rows give a size; the values are once, few, many and, for expanded clones, a class.

>.|.|TRBV7-2|TRBJ2-5
TGTGCCAGCAGCTTAGTGAGGCAGGGAAATGTGGGGACCCAGTACTTC
CASSLVRQGNVGTQYF
>.|TRBD2|TRBV20-1|TRBJ2-5
TGCAGTGCTCAACTAGCGGGAGCTCGAGAGACCCAGTACTTC
CSAQLAGARETQYF
>.|TRBD1|TRBV2|TRBJ2-5
TGTGCCACACGACAGGGGGCGATTGCCGAAAAGGACTTC
CATRQGAIAEKDF
>few|TRBD2|TRBV28|TRBJ2-7
TGTGCCAGCAGTGGGGGGTTCCGGACTAGCGGGAGGTACGAGCAGTACTTC
CASSGGFRTSGRYEQYF
>.|.|TRBV7-2|TRBJ2-5
TGTGCCAGCAGCTTAGCGACAAAGTCAGAGACCCAGTACTTC
CASSLATKSETQYF
>.|TRBD1|TRBV20-1|TRBJ1-5
TGCAGTGCTAGGATGGGACAGGGTGATCAGCCCCAGCATTTT
CSARMGQGDQPQHF
>.|.|TRBV3-1|TRBJ2-3
TGTGCCAGCACCCGAAGCCGGGGCTACACCCGTAGCACAGATACGCAGTATTTT
CASTRSRGYTRSTDTQYF
>few|.|TRBV6-2/TRBV6-3|TRBJ2-7
TGTGCCAGCAGGACACAGGGCTCGTGGGAGCAGTACTTC
CASRTQGSWEQYF
>few|.|TRBV5-1|TRBJ2-7
TGCGCCAGCAGCTTAAGTGGGGTGGTGACTCCCCACTCCTACGAGCAGTACTTC
CASSLSGVVTPHSYEQYF
>.|.|TRBV10-1|TRBJ2-7
TGCGCCAGCAGTGAGTCCTACGGGAGCCCCTACGAGCAGTACTTC
CASSESYGSPYEQYF
>once|.|TRBV9|TRBJ2-5
TGTGCCAGCAGCGTAGAGGGTCCAGGGGAGACCCAGTACTTC
CASSVEGPGETQYF
>few|.|TRBV5-1|TRBJ2-7
TGCGCCAGCAGCTTGGGGACACCTAATAGGGAGCAGTACTTC
CASSLGTPNREQYF
>.|.|TRBV5-1|TRBJ2-5
TGCGCCAGCAGCTTGGGGGGGGACCTCCAAGAGACCCAGTACTTC
CASSLGGDLQETQYF
>.|TRBD1|TRBV20-1|TRBJ2-7
TGCAGTGCTAGACCCTGGGACAGGAACTACGAGCAGTACTTC
CSARPWDRNYEQYF
>few|.|TRBV3-1|TRBJ2-7
TGTGCCAGCAGCGCGGGCCGCTCCTACGAGCAGTACTTC
CASSAGRSYEQYF
>many|.|TRBV7-9|TRBJ1-4
TGTGCCAGCAGCTTAGCCGGCCGGACTAATGAAAAACTGTTTTTT
CASSLAGRTNEKLFF
>few|TRBD1|TRBV28|TRBJ2-7
TGTGCCAGCAGTTTGAGGGGGACAGGGGGTTACGAGCGGTACTTC
CASSLRGTGGYERYF
>few|TRBD2|TRBV5-1|TRBJ2-3
TGCGCCACCCCCTTGAGCGGGACTAGCACAGATACGCAGTATTTT
CATPLSGTSTDTQYF
>many|TRBD1|TRBV5-1|TRBJ2-7
TGCGCCAGCAGCTTGGGCAGGGGGCTATCCTACGAGCAGTACTTC
CASSLGRGLSYEQYF
>.|TRBD2|TRBV7-9|TRBJ2-1
TGTGCCAGCAGCTTAGCTGGGCTAGCGGGGCACAATGAGCAGTTCTTC
CASSLAGLAGHNEQFF
>few|.|TRBV11-2|TRBJ1-1
TGTGCCAGCAGCTTAGATCGGGCCGGGCTGGCTTTCTTT
CASSLDRAGLAFF
>.|.|TRBV12-3/TRBV12-4|TRBJ2-5
TGTGCCAGCAGCGGGATCCTCACCCGAGAGACCCAGTACTTC
CASSGILTRETQYF
>.|TRBD2|TRBV20-1|TRBJ2-7
TGCAGTGCTGCTTTGGCGGGAGGGTACGAGCAGTACTTC
CSAALAGGYEQYF
>few|.|TRBV28|TRBJ2-1
TGTGCCAGCAGTTCCAGGGGGGATGAGCAGTTCTTC
CASSSRGDEQFF
>.|.|TRBV29-1|TRBJ1-1
TGCAGCGTTGGTCCTCCTGGGCGGAACACTGAAGCTTTCTTT
CSVGPPGRNTEAFF
>few|.|TRBV24-1|TRBJ2-1
TGTGCCACCAGTGATGAGGGCGGAACATACAATGAGCAGTTCTTC
CATSDEGGTYNEQFF
>.|.|TRBV7-9|TRBJ2-7
TGTGCCAGCAGCTCACGCTTAGGGGCCTACGAGCAGTACTTC
CASSSRLGAYEQYF
>few|TRBD1|TRBV3-1|TRBJ2-4
TGTGCCAGCAGCCAACTAGACAGGGAGTTAGGCATTCAGTACTTC
CASSQLDRELGIQYF
>.|TRBD2|TRBV6-2/TRBV6-3|TRBJ2-7
TGTGCCAGCAGTTACTCGACGGGAGGGCGGTACGAGCAGTACTTC
CASSYSTGGRYEQYF
>few|.|TRBV7-8|TRBJ2-3
TGTGCCAGCAGCCCAAGTATGCCAGATACGCAGTATTTT
CASSPSMPDTQYF
>.|.|TRBV24-1|TRBJ2-5
TGTGCCACCAGTGATAATAGGAGTGGGCAAGAGACCCAGTACTTC
CATSDNRSGQETQYF
>few|TRBD1|TRBV18|TRBJ1-1
TGTGCCAGCTCACGGGACAGGGTGAAGAACACTGAAGCTTTCTTT
CASSRDRVKNTEAFF
>.|.|TRBV19|TRBJ1-1
TGTGCCAGTAGTGCCAGGGATGGTGACACTGAAGCTTTCTTT
CASSARDGDTEAFF
>few|.|TRBV3-1|TRBJ2-7
TGTGCCAGCAGCCAAGCTAGCGTAAGCTCCTACGAGCAGTACTTC
CASSQASVSSYEQYF
>.|.|TRBV20-1|TRBJ2-7
TGCAGTGCGACCGGGACGGACGACTACGAGCAGTACTTC
CSATGTDDYEQYF
>.|TRBD1|TRBV29-1|TRBJ2-1
TGCAGCGTAGACCCCGTTATTATCCGGACAGGGCGTGATGAGCAGTTCTTC
CSVDPVIIRTGRDEQFF
>.|.|TRBV10-3|TRBJ2-5
TGTGCCATCAGCCCCCAACAAGAGACCCAGTACTTC
CAISPQQETQYF
>.|.|TRBV7-9|TRBJ2-5
TGTGCCAGCAGCTTTCTACTGCAAGAGACCCAGTACTTC
CASSFLLQETQYF
>many|TRBD2|TRBV11-2|TRBJ2-7
TGTGCCAGCAGCTTAACTAGCGGGAGTCACCTATCCTACGAGCAGTACTTC
CASSLTSGSHLSYEQYF
>.|TRBD2|TRBV20-1|TRBJ2-1
TGCAGTGCTAAGCGGACTAGCGGGAGAGGGTATGAGCAGTTCTTC
CSAKRTSGRGYEQFF
>.|.|TRBV7-9|TRBJ1-2
TGTGCCAGCAGTAGAGGGCTTTTTAACTATGGCTACACCTTC
CASSRGLFNYGYTF
>many|.|TRBV15|TRBJ2-7
TGTGCCACCAGCGGACTGATCGGCTACGAGCAGTACTTC
CATSGLIGYEQYF
>.|.|TRBV28|TRBJ1-4
TGTGCCAGCAGTGCTAACTCCGAGGGGGGACTGTTTTTT
CASSANSEGGLFF
>.|.|TRBV20-1|TRBJ2-7
TGCAGTGCTAGAGGACAGCGATACTACGAGCAGTACTTC
CSARGQRYYEQYF
>few|TRBD1|TRBV29-1|TRBJ2-1
TGCAGCGTTGGGGACAGCGACTTCTACAATGAGCAGTTCTTC
CSVGDSDFYNEQFF
>few|TRBD2|TRBV20-1|TRBJ2-7
TGCAGTGCTAGTTTTAGCAGCGGGAGGGCCTACGAGCAGTACTTC
CSASFSSGRAYEQYF
>few|.|TRBV29-1|TRBJ2-5
TGCAGCGGGGTGGGGCCGTACCAAGAGACCCAGTACTTC
CSGVGPYQETQYF
>few|.|TRBV7-9|TRBJ2-7
TGTGCCAGCAGCCCTCTGACACTTCGCTACGAGCAGTACTTC
CASSPLTLRYEQYF